This T cell receptor beta chain was found in a study of blood T cell repertoires in COVID-19. As originally analysed: Researchers report that nucleated cell counts were estimated from reference gene primer amplification. Clones were read by immunoSEQ multiplex PCR, and TCRdb kept only the in-frame ones, dropping some. The V and J calls and clone size come from that table; D and trimming were worked out from the DNA. Of some 96,000 clones listed, about 80% are singletons. Germline lookup yields CDR1 SGDLS and CDR2 YYNGEE. The CDR3 sequence is 20 residues long. The V gene end was trimmed by 3 bases and the J gene end by 0 bases; junction bases not matched to a gene: 13.

Sequenced sample: peripheral blood. This clonotype was sampled from a woman between 65 and 79 years old with acute or convalescent COVID-19. This rearrangement joins TRBV9 to TRBJ2-2; the match to TRBD1 covers 11 bases. The CDR3 nucleotides read TGTGCCAGCAGCGACAACCGGGACAGGGGGTTTGTGGCGAACACCGGGGAGCTGTTTTTT. Its protein product is CASSDNRDRGFVANTGELFF. Together with reference TRBV9 and TRBJ2-2, the CDR3 gives the full variable domain: DSGVTQTPKHLITATGQRVTLRCSPRSGDLSVYWYQQSLDQGLQFLIQYYNGEERAKGNILERFSAQQFPDLHSELNLSSLELGDSALYFCASSDNRDRGFVANTGELFFGEGSRLTVL.